This is a list of T cell receptor beta chains from one sample in a study of Graves' ophthalmopathy and Graves' hyperthyroidism. TCRdb analysed the multiplex PCR reads with MiXCR anew, one entry per CDR3 protein. Of fewer than 600,000 distinct CDR3 sequences listed, approximately 15% are singletons. Sequencing used blood. The receptors here all came from a woman in her twenties or thirties with Graves' ophthalmopathy. The CDR3 runs from the conserved cysteine through the conserved F or W. A D gene is named only where the DNA matches it firmly. Clone size is shown for a subset of rows, as once, few, many or a class of expanded clone.

v_call: TRBV5-8
clone_size: -
d_call: -
j_call: TRBJ1-2
cdr3_nt: TGTGCCAACCCCCCCGGGACACATCTTGGCTACACCTTC
cdr3_aa: CANPPGTHLGYTF

v_call: TRBV5-1
clone_size: -
d_call: TRBD1
j_call: TRBJ2-5
cdr3_nt: TGCGCCAGCAGCTTGGGACGACAGGGGCGGGCAGAGACCCAGTACTTC
cdr3_aa: CASSLGRQGRAETQYF

v_call: TRBV7-8
clone_size: many
d_call: -
j_call: TRBJ2-7
cdr3_nt: TGTGCCAGCAGCTTAGGTCTTGGGGGGAGAGGGTACGAGCAGTACTTC
cdr3_aa: CASSLGLGGRGYEQYF

v_call: TRBV5-1
clone_size: many
d_call: -
j_call: TRBJ1-2
cdr3_nt: TGCGCCAGCACCATCCGCCCCCAGGGGAACTATGGCTACACCTTC
cdr3_aa: CASTIRPQGNYGYTF

v_call: TRBV3-1
clone_size: many
d_call: -
j_call: TRBJ1-2
cdr3_nt: TGTGCCAGCAGCCAACCTCCTGACTATGGCTACACCTTC
cdr3_aa: CASSQPPDYGYTF

v_call: TRBV3-1
clone_size: many
d_call: -
j_call: TRBJ1-6
cdr3_nt: TGTGCCAGCAGCCCTTGGGGGAATTCACCCCTCCACTTT
cdr3_aa: CASSPWGNSPLHF

v_call: TRBV19
clone_size: many
d_call: -
j_call: TRBJ1-1
cdr3_nt: TGTGCCAGTACCTTGGACAGAGTGAACACTGAAGCTTTCTTT
cdr3_aa: CASTLDRVNTEAFF

v_call: TRBV6-2/TRBV6-3
clone_size: many
d_call: TRBD1
j_call: TRBJ1-1
cdr3_nt: TGTGCCAGCAGCTTCCCCACCGGGACAGGGTATAAGGCTTTCTTT
cdr3_aa: CASSFPTGTGYKAFF

v_call: TRBV7-8
clone_size: many
d_call: -
j_call: TRBJ2-7
cdr3_nt: TGTGCCAGCAGCTTAGAGTCTAGATCCAGGGCGTCCTACGAGCAGTACTTC
cdr3_aa: CASSLESRSRASYEQYF

v_call: TRBV7-9
clone_size: few
d_call: TRBD1
j_call: TRBJ1-1
cdr3_nt: TGTGCCAGCAGTGGCGGGACAGGGAAAAACACTGAAGCTTTCTTT
cdr3_aa: CASSGGTGKNTEAFF

v_call: TRBV13
clone_size: few
d_call: -
j_call: TRBJ2-6
cdr3_nt: TGTGCCAGCAGCTTACGAGGGGGAGCCTCTGGGGCCAACGTCCTGACTTTC
cdr3_aa: CASSLRGGASGANVLTF

v_call: TRBV5-1
clone_size: many
d_call: -
j_call: TRBJ2-7
cdr3_nt: TGCGCCAGCAGCTTGGATCCGGGGCGAGTTGCCGAGCAGTACTTC
cdr3_aa: CASSLDPGRVAEQYF

v_call: TRBV7-2
clone_size: many
d_call: TRBD2
j_call: TRBJ2-7
cdr3_nt: TGTGCCAGCAGCAGGGACTACTCCTACGAGCAGTACTTC
cdr3_aa: CASSRDYSYEQYF

v_call: TRBV7-9
clone_size: many
d_call: -
j_call: TRBJ2-5
cdr3_nt: TGTGCCAGCGGTCCCCACCGGAGTGGAGAGACCAAGTACTTC
cdr3_aa: CASGPHRSGETKYF

v_call: TRBV9
clone_size: -
d_call: -
j_call: TRBJ1-1
cdr3_nt: TGTGCCAGCAGCCCGACACAGGGAATTGAAGCTTTCTTT
cdr3_aa: CASSPTQGIEAFF

v_call: TRBV6-5
clone_size: many
d_call: -
j_call: TRBJ1-6
cdr3_nt: TGTGCCAGCAGTTCCCTTCGGCAGAAAAATTCACCCCTCCACTTT
cdr3_aa: CASSSLRQKNSPLHF

v_call: TRBV10-3
clone_size: many
d_call: -
j_call: TRBJ1-2
cdr3_nt: TGTGCCATCAGCTTTGACAGAAACTATGGCTACACCTTC
cdr3_aa: CAISFDRNYGYTF

v_call: TRBV12-3/TRBV12-4
clone_size: many
d_call: -
j_call: TRBJ2-7
cdr3_nt: TGTGCCAGCAGTTTCGGCAGGCTTTCCTACGAGCAGTACTTC
cdr3_aa: CASSFGRLSYEQYF

v_call: TRBV12-3/TRBV12-4
clone_size: many
d_call: TRBD1
j_call: TRBJ1-1
cdr3_nt: TGTGCCAGCAGTTCCTACGACAGGGGGCTTACTGAAGCTTTCTTT
cdr3_aa: CASSSYDRGLTEAFF

v_call: TRBV29-1
clone_size: many
d_call: -
j_call: TRBJ2-7
cdr3_nt: TGCAGCGTTCTATTACCGGGACTTGTTTGGGAGCAGTACTTC
cdr3_aa: CSVLLPGLVWEQYF

v_call: TRBV7-3
clone_size: -
d_call: -
j_call: TRBJ2-2
cdr3_nt: TGTGCCAGCAGCCCCACATTTTTAAAAAGCGTCACCGGGGAGCTGTTTTTT
cdr3_aa: CASSPTFLKSVTGELFF

v_call: TRBV12-3/TRBV12-4
clone_size: many
d_call: -
j_call: TRBJ1-2
cdr3_nt: TGTGCCAGCAGTTCCGGAGATATAAACTATGGCTACACCTTC
cdr3_aa: CASSSGDINYGYTF

v_call: TRBV14
clone_size: -
d_call: TRBD2
j_call: TRBJ2-2
cdr3_nt: TGTGCCAGCAGCCAAATACTAGCGGGAGCCACCGGGGAGCTGTTTTTT
cdr3_aa: CASSQILAGATGELFF

v_call: TRBV6-1
clone_size: -
d_call: -
j_call: TRBJ1-1
cdr3_nt: TGTGCCAGCAGTGAATTCGAGCGCGGCGATGCTTTCTTT
cdr3_aa: CASSEFERGDAFF

v_call: TRBV6-4
clone_size: -
d_call: -
j_call: TRBJ1-2
cdr3_nt: TGTGCCATCAAGGGGGTTAGGTATGGCTACACCTTC
cdr3_aa: CAIKGVRYGYTF

v_call: TRBV25-1
clone_size: many
d_call: -
j_call: TRBJ1-3
cdr3_nt: TGTGCCAGCACCCCCATGGGGATAAACTCTGGAAACACCATATATTTT
cdr3_aa: CASTPMGINSGNTIYF

v_call: TRBV12-3/TRBV12-4
clone_size: many
d_call: -
j_call: TRBJ2-7
cdr3_nt: TGTGCCAGCAGTTCCCTAAGCCGGACCGGCAATACCTACGAGCAGTACTTC
cdr3_aa: CASSSLSRTGNTYEQYF

v_call: TRBV6-5
clone_size: many
d_call: TRBD1
j_call: TRBJ2-7
cdr3_nt: TGTGCCAGCAGCTTACAGGGGGCAGCGTACGAGCAGCACTTC
cdr3_aa: CASSLQGAAYEQHF

v_call: TRBV12-3/TRBV12-4
clone_size: many
d_call: TRBD2
j_call: TRBJ2-2
cdr3_nt: TGTGCCAGCACTAGCGGGGGGGAGAGGACCGGGGAGCTGTTTTTT
cdr3_aa: CASTSGGERTGELFF

v_call: TRBV12-3/TRBV12-4
clone_size: many
d_call: -
j_call: TRBJ2-7
cdr3_nt: TGTGCCAGCAGTTCCTCATTACCGGGACAACCCCACGAGCAGTACTTC
cdr3_aa: CASSSSLPGQPHEQYF

v_call: TRBV7-4
clone_size: -
d_call: -
j_call: TRBJ1-1
cdr3_nt: TGTGCCAGCAGGAAAGGACCGCTTGAAGCTTGCTTT
cdr3_aa: CASRKGPLEACF

v_call: TRBV6-2/TRBV6-3
clone_size: few
d_call: -
j_call: TRBJ2-3
cdr3_nt: TGTGCCAGCAGTTCCCACAACACAGATACGCAGTATTTT
cdr3_aa: CASSSHNTDTQYF

v_call: TRBV11-2
clone_size: many
d_call: TRBD1
j_call: TRBJ1-3
cdr3_nt: TGTGCCACCTCAGACAGGGTCAACACCATATATTTT
cdr3_aa: CATSDRVNTIYF

v_call: TRBV6-1
clone_size: many
d_call: -
j_call: TRBJ2-2
cdr3_nt: TGTGCCAGCAGTGAAAGCGTCAGGGGCACCGGGGAGCTGTTTTTT
cdr3_aa: CASSESVRGTGELFF

v_call: TRBV19
clone_size: many
d_call: TRBD1
j_call: TRBJ2-4
cdr3_nt: TGTGCCAGCACATATACAGGGGGATACGCCAAAAACATTCAGTACTTC
cdr3_aa: CASTYTGGYAKNIQYF

v_call: TRBV6-1
clone_size: many
d_call: -
j_call: TRBJ2-7
cdr3_nt: TGTGCCAGCAGTTCTCTGAAGCAGTACTTC
cdr3_aa: CASSSLKQYF

v_call: TRBV25-1
clone_size: -
d_call: TRBD1
j_call: TRBJ2-2
cdr3_nt: TGTGCCAGCAGTCCCCACAGGGGGCGCTCCGTGGGGGGAAACACCGGGGAGCTGTTTTTT
cdr3_aa: CASSPHRGRSVGGNTGELFF

v_call: TRBV7-2
clone_size: many
d_call: -
j_call: TRBJ1-5
cdr3_nt: TGTGCCAGCCGCAACCCCCAAATCAGGGATCAGCCCCAGCATTTT
cdr3_aa: CASRNPQIRDQPQHF

v_call: TRBV2
clone_size: many
d_call: TRBD2
j_call: TRBJ2-5
cdr3_nt: TGTGCCAGCAGTGTATTACTAGCGGGCCCTCAGACCCAGTACTTC
cdr3_aa: CASSVLLAGPQTQYF

v_call: TRBV4-2
clone_size: many
d_call: TRBD1
j_call: TRBJ1-2
cdr3_nt: TGTGCCAGCAGCCAAACCGGGACAGGGCTTCTTGGCTACACCTTC
cdr3_aa: CASSQTGTGLLGYTF

v_call: TRBV19
clone_size: many
d_call: -
j_call: TRBJ1-5
cdr3_nt: TGTGCCAGTAGTATGGAGGGCAGGATGTGGATATGGGATCAGCCCCAGCATTTT
cdr3_aa: CASSMEGRMWIWDQPQHF

v_call: TRBV28
clone_size: many
d_call: -
j_call: TRBJ2-2
cdr3_nt: TGTGCCAGCAGTTTAACGGGGACCGGGGAGCTGTTTTTT
cdr3_aa: CASSLTGTGELFF

v_call: TRBV19
clone_size: few
d_call: -
j_call: TRBJ2-7
cdr3_nt: TGTGCCAGTAGTCCACAGGGCCCGGACGCCCCCGAGCAGTACTTC
cdr3_aa: CASSPQGPDAPEQYF

v_call: TRBV10-3
clone_size: many
d_call: -
j_call: TRBJ2-5
cdr3_nt: TGTGCCATCAGTGGGCTAGAAGAGACCCAGTACTTC
cdr3_aa: CAISGLEETQYF

v_call: TRBV9
clone_size: many
d_call: TRBD1
j_call: TRBJ2-7
cdr3_nt: TGTGCCAGCAGCGTAGGACAGGGTATCTACGAGCAGTACTTC
cdr3_aa: CASSVGQGIYEQYF

v_call: TRBV7-8
clone_size: -
d_call: TRBD2
j_call: TRBJ2-7
cdr3_nt: TGTGCCAGCAGCTCCTCCCCTAGCGGAAGCTACGAGCAGTACTTC
cdr3_aa: CASSSSPSGSYEQYF

v_call: TRBV12-3/TRBV12-4
clone_size: many
d_call: -
j_call: TRBJ1-1
cdr3_nt: TGTGCCAGCAGTTCGGGACGGACGAACACTGAAGCTTTCTTT
cdr3_aa: CASSSGRTNTEAFF

v_call: TRBV18
clone_size: many
d_call: -
j_call: TRBJ2-5
cdr3_nt: TGTGCCAGCTCACCACCGCGGTTGCAAGAGACCCAGTACTTC
cdr3_aa: CASSPPRLQETQYF

v_call: TRBV6-1
clone_size: few
d_call: TRBD2
j_call: TRBJ2-2
cdr3_nt: TGTGCCAGCAGTGAAGTACCTAGCGGGAGGGTTCTGTACACCGGGGAGCTGTTTTTT
cdr3_aa: CASSEVPSGRVLYTGELFF

v_call: TRBV29-1
clone_size: many
d_call: -
j_call: TRBJ2-5
cdr3_nt: TGCAGCGTTGAAGCCCAGAGGGGTCCAGAGACCCAGTACTTC
cdr3_aa: CSVEAQRGPETQYF